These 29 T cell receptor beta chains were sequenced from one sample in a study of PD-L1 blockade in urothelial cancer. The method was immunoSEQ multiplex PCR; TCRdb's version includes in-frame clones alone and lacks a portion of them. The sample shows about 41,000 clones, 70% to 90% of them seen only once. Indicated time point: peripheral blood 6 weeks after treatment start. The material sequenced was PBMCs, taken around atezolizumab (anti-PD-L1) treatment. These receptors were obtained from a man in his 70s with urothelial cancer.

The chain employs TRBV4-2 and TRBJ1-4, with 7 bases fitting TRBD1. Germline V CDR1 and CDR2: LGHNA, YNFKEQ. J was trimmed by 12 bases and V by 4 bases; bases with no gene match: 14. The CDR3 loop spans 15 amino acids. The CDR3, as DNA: TGTGCCAGCAGCCCAACCGGGACAGAAGATGAGGAACTGTTTTTT. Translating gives CASSPTGTEDEELFF.

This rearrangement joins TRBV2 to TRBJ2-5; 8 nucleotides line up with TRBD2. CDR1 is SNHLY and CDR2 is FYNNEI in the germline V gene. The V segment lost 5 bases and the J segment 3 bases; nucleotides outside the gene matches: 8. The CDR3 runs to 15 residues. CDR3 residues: CASSPVGLGKETQYF. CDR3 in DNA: TGTGCCAGCAGTCCAGTGGGACTAGGGAAAGAGACCCAGTACTTC. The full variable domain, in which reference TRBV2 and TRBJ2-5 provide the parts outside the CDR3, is EPEVTQTPSHQVTQMGQEVILRCVPISNHLYFYWYRQILGQKVEFLVSFYNNEISEKSEIFDDQFSVERPDGSNFTLKIRSTKLEDSAMYFCASSPVGLGKETQYFGPGTRLLVL.

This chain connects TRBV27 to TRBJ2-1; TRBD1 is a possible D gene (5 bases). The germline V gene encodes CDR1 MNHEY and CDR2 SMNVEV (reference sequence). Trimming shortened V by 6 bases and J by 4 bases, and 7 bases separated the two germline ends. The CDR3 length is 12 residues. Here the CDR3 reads CASRTGYNEQFF. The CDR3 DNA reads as TGTGCCAGCAGAACAGGATACAATGAGCAGTTCTTC.

The CDR3 sequence: CAWGTGSYNEQFF. The CDR3 DNA reads as TGTGCCTGGGGGACAGGGTCCTACAATGAGCAGTTCTTC. This chain joins TRBV30 and TRBJ2-1; TRBD1 matches at 9 bases. The junction had 0 bases not matched to a gene; V was cut back by 5 bases and J by 1 base. The CDR3 is 13 residues long. The germline CDR1 and CDR2 sequences are GTSNPN and SVGIG (reference sequence).

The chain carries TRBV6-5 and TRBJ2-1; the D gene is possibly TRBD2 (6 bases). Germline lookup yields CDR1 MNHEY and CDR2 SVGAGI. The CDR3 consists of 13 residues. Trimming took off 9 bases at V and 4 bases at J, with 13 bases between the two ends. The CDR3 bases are TGTGCCAGTTACGCCGGGACTTACAATGAGCAGTTCTTC. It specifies CASYAGTYNEQFF.

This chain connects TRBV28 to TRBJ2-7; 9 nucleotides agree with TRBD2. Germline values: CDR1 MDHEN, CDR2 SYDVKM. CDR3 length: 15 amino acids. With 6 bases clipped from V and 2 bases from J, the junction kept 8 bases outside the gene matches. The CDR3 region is CASRTGSGGTYEQYF. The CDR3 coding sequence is TGTGCCAGCAGGACGGGCAGCGGGGGGACCTACGAGCAGTACTTC.

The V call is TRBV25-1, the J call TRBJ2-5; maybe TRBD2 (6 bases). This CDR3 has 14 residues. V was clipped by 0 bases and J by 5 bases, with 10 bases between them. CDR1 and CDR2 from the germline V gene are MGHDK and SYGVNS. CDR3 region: CASSEYGAGETQYF. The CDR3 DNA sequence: TGTGCCAGCAGTGAATACGGAGCGGGTGAGACCCAGTACTTC. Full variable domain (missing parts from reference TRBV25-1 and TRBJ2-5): EADIYQTPRYLVIGTGKKITLECSQTMGHDKMYWYQQDPGMELHLIHYSYGVNSTEKGDLSSESTVSRIRTEHFPLTLESARPSHTSQYLCASSEYGAGETQYFGPGTRLLVL.

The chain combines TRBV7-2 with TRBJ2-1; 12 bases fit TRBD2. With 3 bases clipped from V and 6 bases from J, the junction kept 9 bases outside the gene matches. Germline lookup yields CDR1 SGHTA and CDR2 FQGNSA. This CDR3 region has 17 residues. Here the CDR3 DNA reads TGTGCCAGCAGCTTCCTACCGCTAGCGGGAGGGATCAATGAGCAGTTCTTC. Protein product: CASSFLPLAGGINEQFF.

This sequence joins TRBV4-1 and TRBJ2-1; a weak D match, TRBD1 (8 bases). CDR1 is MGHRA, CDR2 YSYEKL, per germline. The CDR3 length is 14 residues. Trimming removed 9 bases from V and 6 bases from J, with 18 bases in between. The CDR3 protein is CASSLSGTGNEQFF. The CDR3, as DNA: TGCGCCAGTTCTCTAAGCGGGACAGGCAATGAGCAGTTCTTC.

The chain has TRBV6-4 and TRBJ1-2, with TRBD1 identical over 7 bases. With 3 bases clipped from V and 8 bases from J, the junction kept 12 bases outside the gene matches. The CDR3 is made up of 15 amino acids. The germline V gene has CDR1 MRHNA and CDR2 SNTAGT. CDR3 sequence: CASSEDSGGGWGYTF. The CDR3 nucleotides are TGTGCCAGCAGTGAAGACTCTGGAGGGGGCTGGGGCTACACCTTC.

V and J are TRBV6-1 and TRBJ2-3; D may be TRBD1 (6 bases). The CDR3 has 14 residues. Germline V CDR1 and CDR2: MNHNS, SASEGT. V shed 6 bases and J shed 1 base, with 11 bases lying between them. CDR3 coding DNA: TGTGCCAGCAGCCCAGGGGCCCGCACAGATACGCAGTATTTT. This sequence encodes CASSPGARTDTQYF.

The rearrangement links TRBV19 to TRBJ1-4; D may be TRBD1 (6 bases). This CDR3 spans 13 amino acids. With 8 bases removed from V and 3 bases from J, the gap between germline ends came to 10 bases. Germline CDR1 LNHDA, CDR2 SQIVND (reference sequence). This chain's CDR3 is CASSDRSNEKLFF. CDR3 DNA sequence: TGTGCCAGTTCGGACAGATCTAATGAAAAACTGTTTTTT. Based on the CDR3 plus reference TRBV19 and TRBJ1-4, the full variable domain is DGGITQSPKYLFRKEGQNVTLSCEQNLNHDAMYWYRQDPGQGLRLIYYSQIVNDFQKGDIAEGYSVSREKKESFPLTVTSAQKNPTAFYLCASSDRSNEKLFFGSGTQLSVL.

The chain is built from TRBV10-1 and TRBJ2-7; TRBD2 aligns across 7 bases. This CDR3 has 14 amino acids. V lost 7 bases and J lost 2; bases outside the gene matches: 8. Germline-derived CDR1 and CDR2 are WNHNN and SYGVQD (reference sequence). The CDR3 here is CASNPGGVPYEQYF. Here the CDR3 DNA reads TGCGCCAGCAACCCGGGAGGCGTACCCTACGAGCAGTACTTC.

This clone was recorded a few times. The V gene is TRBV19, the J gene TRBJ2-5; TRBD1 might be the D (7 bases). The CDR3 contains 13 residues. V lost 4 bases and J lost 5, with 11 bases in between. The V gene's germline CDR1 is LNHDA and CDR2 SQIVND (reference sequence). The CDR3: CASSNQGGETQYF. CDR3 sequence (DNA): TGTGCCAGTAGTAACCAGGGGGGCGAGACCCAGTACTTC.

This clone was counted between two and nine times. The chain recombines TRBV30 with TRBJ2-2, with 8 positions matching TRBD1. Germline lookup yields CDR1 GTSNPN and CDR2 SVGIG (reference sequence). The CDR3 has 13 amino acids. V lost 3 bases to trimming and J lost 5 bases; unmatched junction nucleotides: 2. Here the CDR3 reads CAWRRQGTGELFF. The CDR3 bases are TGTGCCTGGAGGAGACAGGGGACCGGGGAGCTGTTTTTT.

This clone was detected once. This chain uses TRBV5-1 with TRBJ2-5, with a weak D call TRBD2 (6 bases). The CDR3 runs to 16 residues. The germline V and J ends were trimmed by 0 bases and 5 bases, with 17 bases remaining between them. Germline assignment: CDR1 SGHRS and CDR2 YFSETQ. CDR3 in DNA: TGCGCCAGCAGCTTGGGGGTTAGCGGCAGTCTGGAGACCCAGTACTTC. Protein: CASSLGVSGSLETQYF.

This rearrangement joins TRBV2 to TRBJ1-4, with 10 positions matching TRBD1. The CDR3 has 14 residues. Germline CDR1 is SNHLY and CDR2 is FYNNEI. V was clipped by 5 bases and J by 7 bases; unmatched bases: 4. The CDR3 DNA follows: TGTGCCAGCAGTAGGGACAGGGGAGTTGAAAAACTGTTTTTT. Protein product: CASSRDRGVEKLFF.

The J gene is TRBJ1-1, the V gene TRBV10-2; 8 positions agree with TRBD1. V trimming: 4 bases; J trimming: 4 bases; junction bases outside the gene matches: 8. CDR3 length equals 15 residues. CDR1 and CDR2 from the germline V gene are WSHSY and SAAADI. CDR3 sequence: CASSVTRGLGTEAFF. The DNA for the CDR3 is TGCGCCAGCAGTGTTACCAGGGGGCTTGGCACTGAAGCTTTCTTT.

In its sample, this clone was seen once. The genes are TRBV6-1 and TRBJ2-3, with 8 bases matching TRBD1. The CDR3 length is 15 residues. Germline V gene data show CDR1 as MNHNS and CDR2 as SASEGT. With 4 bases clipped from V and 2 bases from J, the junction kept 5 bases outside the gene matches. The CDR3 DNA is TGTGCCAGCAGTGGTCAGGGGGCGTCCACAGATACGCAGTATTTT. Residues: CASSGQGASTDTQYF.

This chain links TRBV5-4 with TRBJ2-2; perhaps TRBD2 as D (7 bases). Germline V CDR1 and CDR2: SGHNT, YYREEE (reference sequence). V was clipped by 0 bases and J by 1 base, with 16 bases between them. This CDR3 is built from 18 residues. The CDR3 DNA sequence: TGTGCCAGCAGCTTGGGCGGGGGCGCCATGAGGAACACCGGGGAGCTGTTTTTT. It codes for CASSLGGGAMRNTGELFF.

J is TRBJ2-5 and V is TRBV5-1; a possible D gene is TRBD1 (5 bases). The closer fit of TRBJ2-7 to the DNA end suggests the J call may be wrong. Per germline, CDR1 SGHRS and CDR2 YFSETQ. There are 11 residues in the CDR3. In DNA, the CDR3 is TGCGCCAGCAAAGGGGAATACGAGCAGTACTTC. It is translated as CASKGEYEQYF.

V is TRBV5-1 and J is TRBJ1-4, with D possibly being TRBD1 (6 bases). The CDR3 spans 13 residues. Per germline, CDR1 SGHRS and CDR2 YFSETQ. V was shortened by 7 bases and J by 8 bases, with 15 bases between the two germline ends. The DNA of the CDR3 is TGCGCCAGCGGAACAGGGATTGGAGAAAAACTGTTTTTT. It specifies CASGTGIGEKLFF.

CDR3 amino acids: CSVDADYEQYF. In nucleotides, the CDR3 is TGCAGCGTTGACGCGGACTACGAGCAGTACTTC. This chain connects TRBV29-1 to TRBJ2-7, with D unresolved. Germline assignment: CDR1 SQVTM and CDR2 ANQGSEA. V lost 3 bases to trimming and J lost 3 bases, with 6 bases between them. CDR3 size: 11 residues.

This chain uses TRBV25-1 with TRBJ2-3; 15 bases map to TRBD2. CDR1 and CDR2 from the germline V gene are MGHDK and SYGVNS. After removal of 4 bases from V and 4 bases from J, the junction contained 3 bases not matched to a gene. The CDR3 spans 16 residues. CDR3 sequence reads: CASSGTSGRGPDTQYF. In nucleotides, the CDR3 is TGTGCCAGCAGTGGGACTAGCGGGAGGGGTCCAGATACGCAGTATTTT.

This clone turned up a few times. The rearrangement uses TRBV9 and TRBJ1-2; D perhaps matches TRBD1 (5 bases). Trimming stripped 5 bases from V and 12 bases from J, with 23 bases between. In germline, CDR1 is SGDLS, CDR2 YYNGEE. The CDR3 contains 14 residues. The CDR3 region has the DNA TGTGCCAGCAGTCGGGAGGGGACGCCCAAAAGCAACACCTTC. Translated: CASSREGTPKSNTF.

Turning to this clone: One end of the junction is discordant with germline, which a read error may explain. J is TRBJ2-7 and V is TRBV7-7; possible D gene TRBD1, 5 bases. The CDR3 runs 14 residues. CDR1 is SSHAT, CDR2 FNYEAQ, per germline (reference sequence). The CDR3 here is CASSPLGRSYEQYF. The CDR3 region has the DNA TGTGCTAGCAGCCCCTTGGGGCGGTCCTACGAGCAGTACTTC.

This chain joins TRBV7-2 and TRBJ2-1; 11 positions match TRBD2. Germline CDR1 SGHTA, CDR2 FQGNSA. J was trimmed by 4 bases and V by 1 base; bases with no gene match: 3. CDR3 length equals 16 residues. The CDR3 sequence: CASSLVASGGYNEQFF. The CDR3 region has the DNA TGTGCCAGCAGCTTAGTGGCTAGCGGGGGGTACAATGAGCAGTTCTTC.

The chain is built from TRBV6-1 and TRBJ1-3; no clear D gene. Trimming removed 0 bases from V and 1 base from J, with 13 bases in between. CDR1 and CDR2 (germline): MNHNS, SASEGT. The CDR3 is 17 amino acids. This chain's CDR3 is CASSEALGRYSGNTIYF. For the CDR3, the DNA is TGTGCCAGCAGTGAAGCGCTTGGCAGGTATTCTGGAAACACCATATATTTT.

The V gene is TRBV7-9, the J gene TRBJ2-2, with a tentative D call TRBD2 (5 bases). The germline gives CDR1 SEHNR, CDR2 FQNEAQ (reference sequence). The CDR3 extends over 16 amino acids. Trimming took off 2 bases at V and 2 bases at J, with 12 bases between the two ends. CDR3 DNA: TGTGCCAGCAGCTTAAGGGCGGGCCCAAACACCGGGGAGCTGTTTTTT. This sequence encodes CASSLRAGPNTGELFF.